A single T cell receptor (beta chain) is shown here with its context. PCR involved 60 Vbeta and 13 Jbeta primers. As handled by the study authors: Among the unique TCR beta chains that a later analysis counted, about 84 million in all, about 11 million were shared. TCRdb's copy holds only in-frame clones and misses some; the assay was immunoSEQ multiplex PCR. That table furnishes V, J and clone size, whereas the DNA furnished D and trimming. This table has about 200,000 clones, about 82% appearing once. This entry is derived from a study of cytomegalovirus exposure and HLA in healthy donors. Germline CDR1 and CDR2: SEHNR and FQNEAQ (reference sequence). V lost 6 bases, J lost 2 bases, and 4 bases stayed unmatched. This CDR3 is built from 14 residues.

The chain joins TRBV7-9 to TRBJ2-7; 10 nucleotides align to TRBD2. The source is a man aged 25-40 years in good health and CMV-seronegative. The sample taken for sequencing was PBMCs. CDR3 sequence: CASSGLAATYEQYF. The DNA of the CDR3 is TGTGCCAGCAGTGGACTAGCGGCTACCTACGAGCAGTACTTC. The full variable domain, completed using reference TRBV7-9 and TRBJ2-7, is DTGVSQNPRHKITKRGQNVTFRCDPISEHNRLYWYRQTLGQGPEFLTYFQNEAQLEKSRLLSDRFSAERPKGSFSTLEIQRTEQGDSAMYLCASSGLAATYEQYFGPGTRLTVT.